The 30 T cell receptor beta chains below come from one sample, sequenced in a study of PD-1 blockade in classical Hodgkin lymphoma. Sequenced by immunoSEQ multiplex PCR; TCRdb stores in-frame clones only, minus some. The sample contains approximately 90,000 clones, 80% to 95% of which appear only once. Exposure to brentuximab vedotin varied, and each patient had relapsed following autologous stem cell transplantation. The source was peripheral blood mononuclear cells (PBMCs), collected before the second cycle of nivolumab. These receptors were taken from a human donor with classical Hodgkin lymphoma.

V is TRBV30 and J is TRBJ2-5; D may correspond to TRBD1 or TRBD2 (6 bases each). The CDR3 runs 13 residues. Trimming removed 3 bases from V and 5 bases from J, with 13 bases in between. Germline assignment: CDR1 GTSNPN and CDR2 SVGIG (reference sequence). In DNA, the CDR3 is TGTGCCTGGAGGGGGGGCGACGGGGAGACCCAGTACTTC. This codes for CAWRGGDGETQYF.

The J gene is TRBJ2-6, the V gene TRBV11-1; D is undetermined. This CDR3 has 14 residues. V lost 7 bases to trimming and J lost 0 bases, with 7 bases between them. Germline CDR1 and CDR2: SGHAT and FQDESV (reference sequence). The CDR3 reads CASTLRSGANVLTF. The CDR3 DNA sequence: TGTGCCAGCACTTTACGCTCTGGGGCCAACGTCCTGACTTTC. Supplemented by reference TRBV11-1 and TRBJ2-6, the full variable domain reads EAEVAQSPRYKITEKSQAVAFWCDPISGHATLYWYRQILGQGPELLVQFQDESVVDDSQLPKDRFSAERLKGVDSTLKIQPAELGDSAMYLCASTLRSGANVLTFGAGSRLTVL.

V and J are TRBV7-9 and TRBJ2-2, with D perhaps matching TRBD1 or TRBD2 (5 bases each). Germline CDR1 is SEHNR and CDR2 is FQNEAQ (reference sequence). This CDR3 contains 16 residues. V gave up 2 bases and J gave up 1 base, with 11 bases separating them. The CDR3 nucleotides read TGTGCCAGCAGCTTATTGGGACGGGAGAACACCGGGGAGCTGTTTTTT. Encoded protein: CASSLLGRENTGELFF.

The V call is TRBV30, the J call TRBJ2-5; the match to TRBD2 covers 14 bases. The CDR3 consists of 14 residues. Germline loops: CDR1 GTSNPN, CDR2 SVGIG (reference sequence). Trimming at V came to 6 bases and at J to 9 bases, leaving 9 bases not matched to a gene. CDR3 coding DNA: TGTGCCTGTAACCCGGGACTAGCGGGAGCGTCCCAGTACTTC. The encoded protein is CACNPGLAGASQYF.

This clone is a singleton in its sample. The CDR3 nucleotides read TGTGCCAGCCGTGGGCCCCTTAGACAGGCCCCAACCGACGATGAGCAGTTCTTC. It translates to CASRGPLRQAPTDDEQFF. The chain uses TRBV28 and TRBJ2-1; a possible D gene is TRBD1 (6 bases). The germline V and J ends were trimmed by 8 bases and 8 bases, with 31 bases remaining between them. CDR3 length equals 18 residues. The germline V gene encodes CDR1 MDHEN and CDR2 SYDVKM.

Concerning this clone: This same CDR3 is encoded by further DNA sequences in the sample. The J gene is TRBJ2-5, the V gene TRBV6-5, with a weak D call TRBD1 (5 bases). CDR3 size: 15 residues. Germline V lookup: CDR1 MNHEY, CDR2 SVGAGI. V gave up 0 bases and J gave up 2 bases, with 10 bases separating them. The CDR3 loop is CASSYSINRQETQYF. The CDR3 DNA reads as TGTGCCAGCAGTTACTCGATCAACAGGCAAGAGACCCAGTACTTC.

The V and J genes are TRBV4-1 and TRBJ1-5; 7 bases are shared with TRBD1. V lost 0 bases and J lost 3; bases outside the gene matches: 11. The CDR3 length is 18 residues. Germline CDR1 is MGHRA and CDR2 is YSYEKL. CDR3 protein: CASSQDLRGQNNNQPQHF. CDR3 nucleotides: TGCGCCAGCAGCCAAGATCTAAGGGGGCAAAATAACAATCAGCCCCAGCATTTT.

CDR3 region: CASRLAGTGTGELFF. CDR3 in DNA: TGTGCCAGTAGGCTAGCGGGAACGGGTACCGGGGAGCTGTTTTTT. The chain couples TRBV19 to TRBJ2-2, with 9 bases fitting TRBD2. V shed 6 bases, J shed 5 bases, and the junction held 7 bases outside the gene matches. CDR3 length: 15 residues. CDR1 LNHDA and CDR2 SQIVND come from the germline V gene (reference sequence).

The rearrangement links TRBV7-6 to TRBJ1-2; no clear D. The V gene lost 6 bases and the J gene lost 8 bases, with 16 bases spanning the gap. Germline loops: CDR1 SGHVS, CDR2 FNYEAQ. The CDR3 sequence is 13 residues long. This CDR3 is CASRAGTAAGYTF. For the CDR3, the DNA is TGTGCCAGCAGGGCCGGCACGGCGGCCGGCTACACCTTC. The full variable domain, with the rest looked up from reference TRBV7-6 and TRBJ1-2, is GAGVSQSPRYKVTKRGQDVALRCDPISGHVSLYWYRQALGQGPEFLTYFNYEAQQDKSGLPNDRFSAERPEGSISTLTIQRTEQRDSAMYRCASRAGTAAGYTFGSGTRLTVV.

The chain employs TRBV27 and TRBJ1-4, with 7 nucleotides matching TRBD1. The trim removed 4 bases at V and 2 bases at J, leaving 7 bases unmatched. Germline assignment: CDR1 MNHEY and CDR2 SMNVEV (reference sequence). The CDR3 loop spans 16 amino acids. The CDR3 here is CASSSTVGGTNEKLFF. CDR3 DNA sequence: TGTGCCAGCAGTTCGACGGTAGGGGGCACTAATGAAAAACTGTTTTTT.

This clone was seen only once. In DNA form, the CDR3 reads TGTGCCAGCAGTGACAGGGGGCTTGCCTATGGCTACACCTTC. Amino acids: CASSDRGLAYGYTF. This chain joins TRBV6-1 and TRBJ1-2; 8 bases line up with TRBD1. The CDR3 is 14 residues long. V lost 3 bases to trimming and J lost 4 bases; unmatched junction nucleotides: 4. Germline V CDR1 and CDR2: MNHNS, SASEGT.

The J gene is TRBJ2-3, the V gene TRBV7-9; 8 nucleotides line up with TRBD2. This CDR3 is built from 19 residues. The germline CDR1 and CDR2 sequences are SEHNR and FQNEAQ (reference sequence). Trimming removed 11 bases from V and 1 base from J; junction bases left unmatched: 23. The CDR3 DNA reads TGTGCCCCCCGGGGCAACGGGCAAGCGGGAGAGGTGGGCACAGATACGCAGTATTTT. Translating it yields CAPRGNGQAGEVGTDTQYF.

This clone has only one observation. The CDR3 DNA sequence: TGTGCCAGCAGCTCCCTCAAGCTTTGGGACAGGGATATGGCCGGGGAGCTGTTTTTT. This encodes CASSSLKLWDRDMAGELFF. This rearrangement joins TRBV7-9 to TRBJ2-2; 9 nucleotides agree with TRBD1. J gave up 6 bases and V 4 bases, and 18 bases lay outside the gene matches. The CDR3 extends over 19 amino acids. Looked up from germline, CDR1 is SEHNR and CDR2 is FQNEAQ (reference sequence).

The gene calls are TRBV30 and TRBJ1-1; maybe TRBD1 (5 bases). CDR3 length: 14 amino acids. The V end was cut by 0 bases, the J end by 0 bases, with 8 bases between. Germline V lookup: CDR1 GTSNPN, CDR2 SVGIG (reference sequence). DNA of the CDR3: TGTGCCTGGAGTGTACGGGGGATGAACACTGAAGCTTTCTTT. Protein product: CAWSVRGMNTEAFF.

This clone was seen only once. The chain joins TRBV29-1 to TRBJ1-1; D is ambiguous. CDR1 SQVTM and CDR2 ANQGSEA come from the germline V gene. V lost 7 bases, J lost 7 bases, and 25 bases lay in between. CDR3 length equals 15 residues. CDR3: CSAEEDGLASGEAFF. In DNA, the CDR3 is TGCAGCGCCGAAGAGGACGGTCTTGCTTCAGGTGAAGCTTTCTTT.

The CDR3 nucleotides are TGTGCCAGCAGTGAGGGACTAGCGCCAGATACGCAGTATTTT. It codes for CASSEGLAPDTQYF. The chain couples TRBV2 to TRBJ2-3; 10 bases align to TRBD2. Germline V gene lookup returns CDR1 SNHLY and CDR2 FYNNEI. J lost 4 bases, V lost 3 bases, and 1 base had no gene match. The CDR3 is 14 amino acids. The full variable domain, with the rest looked up from reference TRBV2 and TRBJ2-3, is EPEVTQTPSHQVTQMGQEVILRCVPISNHLYFYWYRQILGQKVEFLVSFYNNEISEKSEIFDDQFSVERPDGSNFTLKIRSTKLEDSAMYFCASSEGLAPDTQYFGPGTRLTVL.

This rearrangement joins TRBV6-6 to TRBJ2-3; 12 positions agree with TRBD2. Trimming took 10 bases from V and 3 from J; bases not matched to a gene: 5. Looked up from germline, CDR1 is MNHNY and CDR2 is SVGAGI (reference sequence). The CDR3 is made up of 14 amino acids. As DNA, the CDR3 is TGTGCCATCGAACTAGCGGGAGGAACAGATACGCAGTATTTT. Translating gives CAIELAGGTDTQYF.

The chain recombines TRBV6-1 with TRBJ2-7; 7 bases align to TRBD2. V was pared by 6 bases and J by 0 bases, with 5 bases of the junction left unmatched. The CDR3 totals 14 residues. From germline, CDR1 is MNHNS and CDR2 SASEGT. The chain's CDR3 is CASRYGRSSYEQYF. The CDR3, as DNA: TGTGCCAGCAGATACGGGAGGAGCTCCTACGAGCAGTACTTC.

V usage is TRBV30 and J usage is TRBJ1-1; a weak D match, TRBD1 (5 bases). Between the trimmed V and J ends, which lost 5 bases and 2 bases, there was a span of 18 bases. Germline CDR1 and CDR2: GTSNPN and SVGIG (reference sequence). The CDR3 is 15 amino acids. The CDR3 region is CAWGGESGTNTEAFF. The CDR3 nucleotides are TGTGCCTGGGGTGGGGAAAGCGGGACTAACACTGAAGCTTTCTTT.

V and J are TRBV9 and TRBJ1-5; a weak D match, TRBD1 (5 bases). The V end lost 2 bases, the J end lost 5 bases, and 17 bases lay between the germline ends. Germline assignment: CDR1 SGDLS and CDR2 YYNGEE. The CDR3 length is 16 residues. The CDR3 loop is CASSVPGTAVYQPQHF. DNA of the CDR3: TGTGCCAGCAGCGTCCCTGGGACCGCCGTCTATCAGCCCCAGCATTTT.

The V gene is TRBV5-6, the J gene TRBJ1-2, with D unresolved. Trimming removed 0 bases from V and 4 bases from J, with 13 bases in between. Germline lookup yields CDR1 SGHDT and CDR2 YYEEEE. The CDR3 sequence is 15 residues long. The DNA for the CDR3 is TGTGCCAGCAGCTTGGGACCAGGTAGCAGCTATGGCTACACCTTC. Translated: CASSLGPGSSYGYTF.

The CDR3 loop is CASSLAGAGGETQYF. The CDR3 coding sequence is TGTGCCAGCAGCTTGGCCGGAGCAGGGGGTGAGACCCAGTACTTC. The rearrangement joins TRBV5-4 to TRBJ2-5, with 7 bases aligning to TRBD1. The CDR3 loop spans 15 amino acids. With V trimmed by 0 bases and J by 5 bases, 7 bases remained unmatched. CDR1 and CDR2 (germline): SGHNT, YYREEE (reference sequence).

J is TRBJ1-5 and V is TRBV12-5; no clear D gene. Trimming removed 6 bases from V and 4 bases from J, with 4 bases in between. There are 11 residues in the CDR3. Germline-derived CDR1 and CDR2 are LGHNT and FRNRAP. CDR3 nucleotide sequence: TGTGCTAGTGGCCCAAATCAGCCCCAGCATTTT. This gives the protein CASGPNQPQHF.

The J gene is TRBJ1-2, the V gene TRBV6-5; the match to TRBD1 covers 7 bases. This CDR3 contains 14 residues. The V gene's germline CDR1 is MNHEY and CDR2 SVGAGI. The ends lost 6 bases at V and 0 bases at J; junction bases unmatched: 4. The CDR3 spells CASSPDRSNYGYTF. The CDR3 DNA follows: TGTGCCAGCAGCCCGGACAGGTCTAACTATGGCTACACCTTC.

This clone was counted once. V and J are TRBV9 and TRBJ2-3; 9 bases fit TRBD2. Germline loops: CDR1 SGDLS, CDR2 YYNGEE. Trimming cost V 4 bases and J 3 bases; bases outside gene matches: 9. The CDR3 contains 16 residues. CDR3 loop: CASSSFLAGATDTQYF. CDR3 coding DNA: TGTGCCAGCAGCTCCTTTTTAGCGGGAGCGACAGATACGCAGTATTTT.

The chain links TRBV19 to TRBJ1-5; possibly TRBD1 for D (6 bases). Trimming removed 9 bases at V and 1 base at J, with 16 bases between. The CDR3 spans 15 residues. The germline V gene encodes CDR1 LNHDA and CDR2 SQIVND (reference sequence). The chain's CDR3 is CASKEGGASNQPQHF. The CDR3 bases are TGTGCCAGCAAAGAGGGGGGGGCGAGCAATCAGCCCCAGCATTTT.

The chain combines TRBV27 with TRBJ1-2; D not resolved. In germline, CDR1 is MNHEY, CDR2 SMNVEV (reference sequence). The length of the CDR3 is 14 residues. The V and J ends lost 4 bases and 2 bases respectively, with 11 bases between them. As DNA, the CDR3 is TGTGCCAGCAGTTCCCGACACACCAACTATGGCTACACCTTC. Its translation is CASSSRHTNYGYTF.

The chain combines TRBV14 with TRBJ1-4; D may be TRBD1 (5 bases). The CDR3 covers 17 residues. The V end was cut by 4 bases, the J end by 8 bases, with 23 bases between. The germline CDR1 and CDR2 sequences are SGHDN and FVKESK. CDR3 nucleotide sequence: TGTGCCAGCAGCCTCGGGTGGAGGTACGGGGCAGTGGAAAAACTGTTTTTT. Protein: CASSLGWRYGAVEKLFF.

The V call is TRBV25-1, the J call TRBJ2-1; a possible D gene is TRBD1 (7 bases). Germline values: CDR1 MGHDK, CDR2 SYGVNS. This CDR3 has 15 residues. Deletions cut 3 bases from V and 14 bases from J, with 23 bases between. The CDR3 nucleotides read TGTGCCAGCAGTGACGACAGGGACTTTACGCTGAAAGAGTTCTTC. It is translated as CASSDDRDFTLKEFF.

The chain carries TRBV30 and TRBJ1-1, with a tentative D call TRBD1 (6 bases). CDR1 is GTSNPN, CDR2 SVGIG, per germline (reference sequence). The V end was cut by 0 bases, the J end by 5 bases, with 16 bases between. This CDR3 has 15 residues. Here the CDR3 reads CAWSVLSGAWTEAFF. CDR3 nucleotides: TGTGCCTGGAGTGTATTATCGGGGGCTTGGACTGAAGCTTTCTTT.